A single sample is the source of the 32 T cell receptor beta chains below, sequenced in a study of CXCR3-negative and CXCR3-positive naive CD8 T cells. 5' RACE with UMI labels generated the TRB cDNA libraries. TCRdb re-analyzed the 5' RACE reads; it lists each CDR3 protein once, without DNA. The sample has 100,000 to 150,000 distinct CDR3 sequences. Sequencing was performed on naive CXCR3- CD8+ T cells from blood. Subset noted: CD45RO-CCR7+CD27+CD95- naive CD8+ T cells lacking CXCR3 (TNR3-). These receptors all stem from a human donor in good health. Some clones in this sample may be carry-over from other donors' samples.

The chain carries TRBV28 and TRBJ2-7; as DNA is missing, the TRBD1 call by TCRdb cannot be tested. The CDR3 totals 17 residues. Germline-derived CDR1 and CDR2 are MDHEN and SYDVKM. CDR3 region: CASSPTPGFNLPNKQYF.

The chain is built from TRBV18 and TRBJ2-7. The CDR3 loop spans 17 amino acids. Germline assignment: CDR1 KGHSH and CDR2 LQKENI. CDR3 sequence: CASSPPPTELSSYEQYF.

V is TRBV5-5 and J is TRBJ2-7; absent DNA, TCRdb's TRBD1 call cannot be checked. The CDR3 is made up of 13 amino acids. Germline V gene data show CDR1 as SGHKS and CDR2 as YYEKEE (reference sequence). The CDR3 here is CASTLGTTGEQYF.

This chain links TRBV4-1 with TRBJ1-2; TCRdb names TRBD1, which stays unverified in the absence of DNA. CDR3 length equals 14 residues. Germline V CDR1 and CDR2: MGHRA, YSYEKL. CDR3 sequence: CASSQESGGEGYTF.

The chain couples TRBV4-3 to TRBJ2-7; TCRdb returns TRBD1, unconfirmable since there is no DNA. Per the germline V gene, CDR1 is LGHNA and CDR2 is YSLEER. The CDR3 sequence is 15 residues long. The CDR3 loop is CASSQDSAGSYEQYF.

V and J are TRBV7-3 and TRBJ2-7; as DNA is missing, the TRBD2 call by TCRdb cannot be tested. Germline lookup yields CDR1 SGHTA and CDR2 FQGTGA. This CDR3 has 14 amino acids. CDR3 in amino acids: CASSLVAGSYEQYF.

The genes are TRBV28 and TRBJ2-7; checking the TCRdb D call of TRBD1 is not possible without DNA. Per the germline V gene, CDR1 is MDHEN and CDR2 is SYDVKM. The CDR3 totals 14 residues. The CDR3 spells CATRGDGKYYEQYF.

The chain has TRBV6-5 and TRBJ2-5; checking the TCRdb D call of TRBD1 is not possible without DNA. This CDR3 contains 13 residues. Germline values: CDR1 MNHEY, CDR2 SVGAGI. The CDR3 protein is CASSGGRRETQYF.

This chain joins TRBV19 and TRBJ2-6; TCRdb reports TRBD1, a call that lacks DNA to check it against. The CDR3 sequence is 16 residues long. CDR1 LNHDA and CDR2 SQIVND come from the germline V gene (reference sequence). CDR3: CASSIGSGTGANVLTF.

CDR3: CASSPTGTGGYEQYF. The gene calls are TRBV5-1 and TRBJ2-7; TCRdb lists TRBD1, though no DNA is available to test this call. Germline CDR1 reads SGHRS; CDR2 reads YFSETQ. CDR3 length: 15 amino acids.

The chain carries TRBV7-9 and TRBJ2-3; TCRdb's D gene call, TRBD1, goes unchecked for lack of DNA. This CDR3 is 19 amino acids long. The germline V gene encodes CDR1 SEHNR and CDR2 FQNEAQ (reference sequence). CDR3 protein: CASSWETGKELFSTDTQYF. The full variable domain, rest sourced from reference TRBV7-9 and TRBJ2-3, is DTGVSQNPRHKITKRGQNVTFRCDPISEHNRLYWYRQTLGQGPEFLTYFQNEAQLEKSRLLSDRFSAERPKGSFSTLEIQRTEQGDSAMYLCASSWETGKELFSTDTQYFGPGTRLTVL.

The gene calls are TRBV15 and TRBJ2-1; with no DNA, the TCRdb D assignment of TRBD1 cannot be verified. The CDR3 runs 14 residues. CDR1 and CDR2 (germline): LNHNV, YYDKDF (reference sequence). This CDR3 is CATSRGDNNNEQFF.

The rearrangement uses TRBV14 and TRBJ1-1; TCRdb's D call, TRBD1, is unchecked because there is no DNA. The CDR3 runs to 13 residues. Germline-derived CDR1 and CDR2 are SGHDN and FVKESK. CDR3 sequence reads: CASRKTGDTEAFF.

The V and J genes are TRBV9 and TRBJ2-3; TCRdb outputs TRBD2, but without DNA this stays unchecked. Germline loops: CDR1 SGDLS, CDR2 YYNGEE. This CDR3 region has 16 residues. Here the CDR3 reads CASSNGGLARGNTQYF.

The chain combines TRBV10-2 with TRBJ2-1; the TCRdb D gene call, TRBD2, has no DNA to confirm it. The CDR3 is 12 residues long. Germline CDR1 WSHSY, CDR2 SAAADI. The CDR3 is CASSGPYNEQFF.

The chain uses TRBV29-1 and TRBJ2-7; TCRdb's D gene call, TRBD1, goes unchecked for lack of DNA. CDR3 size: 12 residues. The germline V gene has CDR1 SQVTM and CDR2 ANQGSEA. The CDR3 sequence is CSARTSQYEQYF.

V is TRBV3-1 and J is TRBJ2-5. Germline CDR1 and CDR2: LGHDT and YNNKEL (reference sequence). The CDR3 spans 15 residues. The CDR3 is CASSPDRHLAETQYF.

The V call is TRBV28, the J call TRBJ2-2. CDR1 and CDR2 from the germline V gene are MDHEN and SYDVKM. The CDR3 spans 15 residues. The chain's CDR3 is CASSLSAFNTGELFF. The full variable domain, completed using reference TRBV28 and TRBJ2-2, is DVKVTQSSRYLVKRTGEKVFLECVQDMDHENMFWYRQDPGLGLRLIYFSYDVKMKEKGDIPEGYSVSREKKERFSLILESASTNQTSMYLCASSLSAFNTGELFFGEGSRLTVL.

The CDR3 sequence is CASRLAGGIWEETQYF. This chain joins TRBV6-6 and TRBJ2-5; TCRdb selects TRBD2, and the lack of DNA leaves this call unchecked. Germline V gene data show CDR1 as MNHNY and CDR2 as SVGAGI (reference sequence). This CDR3 spans 16 amino acids.

The CDR3 protein is CASSLTSGTYNEQFF. V usage is TRBV7-8 and J usage is TRBJ2-1; TCRdb picks TRBD2, but there is no DNA to check that call. This CDR3 is 15 amino acids long. Germline assignment: CDR1 SGHVS and CDR2 FQNEAQ.

The CDR3 sequence: CASSQAVLNNEQFF. The V gene is TRBV3-1, the J gene TRBJ2-1. CDR3 length: 14 amino acids. CDR1 and CDR2 (germline): LGHDT, YNNKEL (reference sequence).

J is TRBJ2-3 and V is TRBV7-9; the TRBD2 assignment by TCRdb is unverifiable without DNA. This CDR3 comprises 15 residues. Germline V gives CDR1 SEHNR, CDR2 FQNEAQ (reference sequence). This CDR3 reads CASSEQRGATDTQYF.

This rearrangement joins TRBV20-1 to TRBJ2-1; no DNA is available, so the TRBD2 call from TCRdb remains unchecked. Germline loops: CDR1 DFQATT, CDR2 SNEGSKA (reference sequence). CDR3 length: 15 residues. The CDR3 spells CSASSLADYYNEQFF.

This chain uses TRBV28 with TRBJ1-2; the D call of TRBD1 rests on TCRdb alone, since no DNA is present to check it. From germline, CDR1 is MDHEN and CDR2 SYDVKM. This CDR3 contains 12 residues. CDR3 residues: CASTPPGPGYTF.

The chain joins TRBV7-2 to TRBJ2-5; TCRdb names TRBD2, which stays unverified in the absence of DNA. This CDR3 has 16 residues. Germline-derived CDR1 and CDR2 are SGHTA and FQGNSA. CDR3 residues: CASSSGLAGGQETQYF. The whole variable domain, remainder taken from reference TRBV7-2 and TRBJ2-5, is GAGVSQSPSNKVTEKGKDVELRCDPISGHTALYWYRQSLGQGLEFLIYFQGNSAPDKSGLPSDRFSAERTGGSVSTLTIQRTQQEDSAVYLCASSSGLAGGQETQYFGPGTRLLVL.

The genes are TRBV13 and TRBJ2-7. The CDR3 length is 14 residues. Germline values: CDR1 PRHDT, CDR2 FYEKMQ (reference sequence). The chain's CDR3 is CASSFSLTYYEQYF.

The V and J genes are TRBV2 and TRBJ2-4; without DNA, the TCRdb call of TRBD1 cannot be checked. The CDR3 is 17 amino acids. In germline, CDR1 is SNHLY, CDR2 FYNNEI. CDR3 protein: CASSEEGQDFGKNIQYF.

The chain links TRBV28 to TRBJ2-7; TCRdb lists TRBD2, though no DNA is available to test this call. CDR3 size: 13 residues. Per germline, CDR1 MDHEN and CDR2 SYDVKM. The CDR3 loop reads CASSIGLTYEQYF.

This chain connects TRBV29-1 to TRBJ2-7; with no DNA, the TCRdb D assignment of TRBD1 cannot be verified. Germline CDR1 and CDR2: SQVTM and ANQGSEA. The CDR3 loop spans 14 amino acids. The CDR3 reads CSVEVGGRSYEQYF.

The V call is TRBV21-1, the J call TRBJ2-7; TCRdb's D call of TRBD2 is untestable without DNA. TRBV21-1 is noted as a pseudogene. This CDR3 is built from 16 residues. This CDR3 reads CASSKDRDPPLNEQYF.

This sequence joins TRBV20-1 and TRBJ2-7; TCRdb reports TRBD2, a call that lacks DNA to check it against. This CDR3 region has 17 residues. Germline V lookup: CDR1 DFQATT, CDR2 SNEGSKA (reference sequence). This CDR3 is CSPTLGLAATVSYEQYF.

The CDR3 is CSVASIKADETQYF. The rearrangement uses TRBV29-1 and TRBJ2-5. This CDR3 is 14 amino acids long. The germline CDR1 and CDR2 sequences are SQVTM and ANQGSEA.